The 16 T cell receptor beta chains reported below all come from one sample, sequenced in a study of cytomegalovirus exposure and HLA in healthy donors. A multiplex PCR was run with 60 Vbeta primers and 13 Jbeta primers. Sequencing was performed with immunoSEQ multiplex PCR; in TCRdb, only in-frame clones are kept and a portion is missing. In the table there are 130,000 to 150,000 clones, around 78% of which are singletons. Sequencing used PBMCs. These receptors all come from a woman younger than 35 in good health and CMV-seropositive.

J is TRBJ2-7 and V is TRBV4-3, with D possibly matching TRBD2 (6 bases). V was shortened by 1 base and J by 5 bases, with 18 bases between the two germline ends. CDR1 and CDR2 (germline): LGHNA, YSLEER. CDR3 length equals 16 residues. CDR3 region: CASSQGGVGGSHEQYF. CDR3 sequence (DNA): TGCGCCAGCAGCCAAGGGGGGGTCGGTGGAAGCCACGAGCAGTACTTC.

The chain carries TRBV7-2 and TRBJ2-5, with 8 nucleotides matching TRBD2. J gave up 5 bases and V 5 bases, and 10 bases lay outside the gene matches. This CDR3 has 15 amino acids. Germline V gives CDR1 SGHTA, CDR2 FQGNSA. CDR3 protein: CASSPGTSRGETQYF. The CDR3 DNA follows: TGTGCCAGCAGCCCCGGGACTAGTCGGGGGGAGACCCAGTACTTC.

V usage is TRBV19 and J usage is TRBJ2-1; 11 bases are shared with TRBD2. Germline CDR1 LNHDA, CDR2 SQIVND (reference sequence). The CDR3 covers 15 residues. Trimming cost V 6 bases and J 5 bases; bases outside gene matches: 6. CDR3 bases: TGTGCCAGTAGCCTACTAGCGGGGGCCGACAATGAGCAGTTCTTC. Protein product: CASSLLAGADNEQFF.

This chain uses TRBV5-4 with TRBJ2-1; 12 bases match TRBD2. This CDR3 has 15 amino acids. The V gene end was trimmed by 7 bases and the J gene end by 9 bases; junction bases not matched to a gene: 11. CDR1 and CDR2 from the germline V gene are SGHNT and YYREEE (reference sequence). As DNA, the CDR3 is TGTGCCAGCGTCGAGACTAGCGGGGGTGGCAGTGAGCAGTTCTTC. Encoded protein: CASVETSGGGSEQFF.

This chain's CDR3 is CASSKSSGASTDTQYF. CDR3 nucleotide sequence: TGTGCCAGCAGCAAATCTAGCGGAGCTAGCACAGATACGCAGTATTTT. This chain links TRBV5-6 with TRBJ2-3; TRBD2 matches at 7 bases. CDR3 length equals 16 residues. The V and J ends lost 4 bases and 0 bases, in that order; junction bases with no gene match: 8. Germline CDR1 is SGHDT and CDR2 is YYEEEE. The full variable domain, with the rest looked up from reference TRBV5-6 and TRBJ2-3, is DAGVTQSPTHLIKTRGQQVTLRCSPKSGHDTVSWYQQALGQGPQFIFQYYEEEERQRGNFPDRFSGHQFPNYSSELNVNALLLGDSALYLCASSKSSGASTDTQYFGPGTRLTVL.

This clone was recorded once. The rearrangement links TRBV6-5 to TRBJ2-4, with 7 bases lining up with TRBD1. Losses at the gene ends were 5 bases for V and 3 bases for J; bases not matched to a gene: 4. This CDR3 contains 14 residues. From germline, CDR1 is MNHEY and CDR2 SVGAGI. For the CDR3, the DNA is TGTGCCAGCAGTACAGGGGACGACAAAAACATTCAGTACTTC. Translating gives CASSTGDDKNIQYF.

In its sample, this clone was seen a few times. J is TRBJ1-1 and V is TRBV19, with TRBD1 matching 9 bases. Germline values: CDR1 LNHDA, CDR2 SQIVND (reference sequence). V trimming: 6 bases; J trimming: 4 bases; junction bases outside the gene matches: 9. This CDR3 region has 15 residues. CDR3 sequence: CASRNRDREVTEAFF. The CDR3 bases are TGTGCCAGTAGAAACCGGGACAGGGAGGTCACTGAAGCTTTCTTT.

This clone was counted once. V gene TRBV5-8 combines with J gene TRBJ2-3; 12 nucleotides line up with TRBD2. Germline V gene data show CDR1 as SGHTS and CDR2 as YDEGEE. The CDR3 runs 16 residues. The V and J ends lost 5 bases and 3 bases, in that order; junction bases with no gene match: 7. The CDR3: CASSTGLAGTTDTQYF. The DNA of the CDR3 is TGTGCCAGCAGTACGGGACTAGCGGGTACTACAGATACGCAGTATTTT. The full variable domain, rest sourced from reference TRBV5-8 and TRBJ2-3, is EAGVTQSPTHLIKTRGQQATLRCSPISGHTSVYWYQQALGLGLQFLLWYDEGEERNRGNFPPRFSGRQFPNYSSELNVNALELEDSALYLCASSTGLAGTTDTQYFGPGTRLTVL.

The V call is TRBV6-5, the J call TRBJ1-2; D is possibly TRBD1 (6 bases). V was trimmed by 6 bases and J by 8 bases, leaving 13 bases between them. CDR1 is MNHEY, CDR2 SVGAGI, per germline. This CDR3 has 12 residues. CDR3 sequence: CASSEGGSGYTF. In DNA form, the CDR3 reads TGTGCCAGCAGCGAGGGGGGGAGCGGCTACACCTTC.

The rearrangement links TRBV30 to TRBJ2-5; TRBD1 matches at 9 bases. The ends lost 5 bases at V and 5 bases at J; junction bases unmatched: 6. This CDR3 comprises 13 residues. Germline V gives CDR1 GTSNPN, CDR2 SVGIG (reference sequence). In DNA form, the CDR3 reads TGTGCCTGGGGGACAGGGTTGGTGGAGACCCAGTACTTC. This translates into CAWGTGLVETQYF.

This rearrangement joins TRBV20-1 to TRBJ2-3, with a possible D match to TRBD2 (5 bases). The germline V gene encodes CDR1 DFQATT and CDR2 SNEGSKA (reference sequence). This CDR3 contains 10 residues. V shed 8 bases and J shed 5 bases, with 8 bases lying between them. CDR3 in amino acids: CSRGGDTQYF. CDR3 nucleotides: TGCAGTCGAGGAGGAGATACGCAGTATTTT.

This clone appeared a few times. The rearrangement links TRBV6-1 to TRBJ1-5; D is perhaps TRBD1 (5 bases). V lost 10 bases to trimming and J lost 3 bases, with 13 bases between them. Germline V CDR1 and CDR2: MNHNS, SASEGT. The CDR3 is 13 amino acids. The chain's CDR3 is CAIESQANQPQHF. In nucleotides, the CDR3 is TGTGCCATCGAGTCACAGGCCAATCAGCCCCAGCATTTT.

This chain links TRBV4-3 with TRBJ2-7, with 11 bases matching TRBD1. This CDR3 has 16 residues. Per the germline V gene, CDR1 is LGHNA and CDR2 is YSLEER. V shed 1 base and J 2 bases; nucleotides not matched to a gene: 4. CDR3 DNA: TGCGCCAGCAGCCAAGCTCCGGGACAGGGGGCCTACGAGCAGTACTTC. Its translation: CASSQAPGQGAYEQYF.

CDR3 amino acids: CASSLDAGRGQPQHF. In DNA, the CDR3 is TGCGCCAGCAGCTTGGACGCAGGGAGGGGACAGCCCCAGCATTTT. This chain links TRBV5-1 with TRBJ1-5, with D possibly being TRBD1 (5 bases). This CDR3 has 15 amino acids. Trimming took 0 bases from V and 7 from J, leaving 14 bases between them. Germline V gene sequence: CDR1 SGHRS, CDR2 YFSETQ.

V and J are TRBV6-6 and TRBJ2-5; D perhaps matches TRBD2 (8 bases). There are 14 residues in the CDR3. Per the germline V gene, CDR1 is MNHNY and CDR2 is SVGAGI (reference sequence). V shed 4 bases and J shed 5 bases, with 14 bases lying between them. The CDR3, as DNA: TGTGCCAGCAGTTCGGGACTAGGGGGCGAGACCCAGTACTTC. Protein sequence: CASSSGLGGETQYF.

The chain couples TRBV14 to TRBJ2-6, with D tentatively TRBD1 (6 bases). The germline V gene encodes CDR1 SGHDN and CDR2 FVKESK. The V and J ends lost 4 bases and 1 base respectively, with 14 bases between them. The CDR3 spans 17 residues. The CDR3 sequence is CASSPEDSFSGANVLTF. The CDR3 coding sequence is TGTGCCAGCAGCCCAGAGGACAGCTTTTCTGGGGCCAACGTCCTGACTTTC.